This is a list of T cell receptor beta chains from one sample in a study of T cells after yellow fever vaccination. TCRdb re-analysed the 5' RACE reads in MiXCR, keeping a single row per CDR3 protein. The table lists a few hundred thousand distinct CDR3 sequences, 3.6% of them singletons. The sample here was PBMCs, taken on the day of the yellow fever booster vaccination. The receptors come from a young man who received the YFV17D yellow fever vaccine. CDR3s include the opening cysteine and the closing phenylalanine or tryptophan. The D gene is left open where the match is weak. Size is stated for part of the rows, as once, few or many counts, or as a class when the clone is expanded.

>NA|TRBV3-1|TRBJ1-1|NA
CASSQEGEHTEAFF
TGTGCCAGCAGCCAAGAAGGGGAGCACACTGAAGCTTTCTTT
>TRBD2|TRBV20-1|TRBJ2-5|many
CSAPPGGRETQYF
TGCAGTGCACCTCCGGGGGGACGGGAGACCCAGTACTTC
>NA|TRBV6-5|TRBJ2-3|NA
CASSYSGTTDTLYF
TGTGCCAGCAGTTACTCGGGTACCACAGATACGCTGTATTTT
>NA|TRBV5-1|TRBJ1-1|many
CASSPVPPGPNTEAFF
TGCGCCAGCAGCCCGGTTCCCCCGGGACCGAACACTGAAGCTTTCTTT
>TRBD2|TRBV5-1|TRBJ2-6|NA
CASSWAGAGANVLTF
TGCGCCAGCAGCTGGGCGGGGGCTGGGGCCAACGTCCTGACTTTC
>NA|TRBV6-5|TRBJ1-1|many
CASSYSRNLGTEAFF
TGTGCCAGCAGTTACTCGAGAAATTTAGGGACTGAAGCTTTCTTT
>NA|TRBV12-3/TRBV12-4|TRBJ1-1|few
CASSSGRFMNTEAFF
TGTGCCAGCAGTTCCGGACGGTTCATGAACACTGAAGCTTTCTTT
>NA|TRBV12-3/TRBV12-4|TRBJ2-5|few
CATGDYQETQYF
TGTGCCACCGGCGACTACCAAGAGACCCAGTACTTC
>TRBD1|TRBV6-1|TRBJ1-2|many
CAIRPRGTGDNYGYTF
TGTGCCATCCGGCCGCGCGGGACAGGGGATAACTATGGCTACACCTTC
>TRBD2|TRBV7-2|TRBJ2-4|NA
CASSLGRLAGGHVPIQYF
TGTGCCAGCAGCTTAGGAAGACTAGCGGGGGGGCACGTTCCCATTCAGTACTTC
>NA|TRBV5-1|TRBJ2-7|many
CASRPTLEGSYEQYF
TGCGCCAGCAGGCCGACGTTGGAGGGCTCCTACGAGCAGTACTTC
>NA|TRBV20-1|TRBJ2-3|NA
CSARVGSTDTQYF
TGCAGTGCTAGAGTCGGGAGCACAGATACGCAGTATTTT
>TRBD1|TRBV12-3/TRBV12-4|TRBJ2-3|many
CASSPSTGAPTDTQYF
TGTGCCAGCAGCCCCTCAACAGGGGCCCCCACAGATACGCAGTATTTT
>NA|TRBV5-5|TRBJ2-7|many
CASSYSLTGTYEQYF
TGTGCCAGCAGTTATAGCCTAACCGGGACCTACGAGCAGTACTTC
>NA|TRBV5-1|TRBJ1-5|NA
CASSLAGRVNQPQHF
TGCGCCAGCAGCTTGGCAGGGCGCGTCAATCAGCCCCAGCATTTT
>TRBD1|TRBV29-1|TRBJ1-5|NA
CSVRGQGISQPQHF
TGCAGCGTTCGCGGACAGGGAATAAGTCAGCCCCAGCATTTT
>NA|TRBV20-1|TRBJ2-4|NA
CSADRGGLAKNIQYF
TGCAGTGCCGACCGTGGGGGACTAGCCAAAAACATTCAGTACTTC
>NA|TRBV18|TRBJ2-1|many
CASSPPSYNEQFF
TGTGCCAGCTCACCCCCATCCTACAATGAGCAGTTCTTC
>NA|TRBV12-3/TRBV12-4|TRBJ1-1|many
CASSFRVGNTEAFF
TGTGCCAGCAGTTTCCGGGTGGGGAACACTGAAGCTTTCTTT
>NA|TRBV27|TRBJ2-2|NA
CASSNANTGELFF
TGTGCCAGCAGTAACGCGAACACCGGGGAGCTGTTTTTT
>NA|TRBV5-1|TRBJ1-2|few
CASSPVGPSDGYTF
TGCGCCAGCAGCCCCGTTGGCCCCTCCGATGGCTACACCTTC
>NA|TRBV7-9|TRBJ1-1|many
CASSFTTGPTEAFF
TGTGCCAGCAGCTTCACTACGGGCCCCACTGAAGCTTTCTTT
>TRBD1|TRBV10-3|TRBJ2-5|many
CAIRTGRQETQYF
TGTGCCATCCGGACAGGCCGACAAGAGACCCAGTACTTC
>NA|TRBV7-2|TRBJ2-3|few
CASSLRPHTDTQYF
TGTGCCAGCAGCTTAAGGCCGCACACAGATACGCAGTATTTT
>TRBD2|TRBV7-2|TRBJ2-3|NA
CASSFWEGSADTQYF
TGTGCCAGCAGCTTTTGGGAGGGGTCCGCAGATACGCAGTATTTT
>NA|TRBV4-3|TRBJ2-2|many
CASSQSVGNTGELFF
TGCGCCAGCAGTCAGTCAGTCGGGAACACCGGGGAGCTGTTTTTT
>TRBD2|TRBV19|TRBJ2-5|NA
CASSELAGRQETQYF
TGTGCCAGTAGTGAACTAGCGGGGCGACAAGAGACCCAGTACTTC
>NA|TRBV5-1|TRBJ1-1|few
CASSLDSSSYTEAFF
TGCGCCAGCAGCTTGGATTCCAGTTCTTACACTGAAGCTTTCTTT
>TRBD2|TRBV5-1|TRBJ2-5|many
CASSAGSGETQYF
TGCGCCAGCAGCGCCGGTAGCGGGGAGACCCAGTACTTC
>NA|TRBV15|TRBJ2-7|few
CATSNLLGAGYEGEQYF
TGTGCCACCAGCAACCTCCTAGGGGCAGGGTACGAGGGGGAGCAGTACTTC
>NA|TRBV20-1|TRBJ1-2|few
CSAIPIPGDANYGYTF
TGCAGTGCTATTCCCATTCCAGGGGACGCTAACTATGGCTACACCTTC
>TRBD2|TRBV15|TRBJ2-5|NA
CATSSSGVGETQYF
TGTGCCACCAGCAGTAGCGGGGTGGGGGAGACCCAGTACTTC
>NA|TRBV6-2/TRBV6-3|TRBJ1-2|few
CASKPTSGAYGYTF
TGTGCCAGCAAGCCGACCTCCGGGGCCTATGGCTACACCTTC
>NA|TRBV20-1|TRBJ2-7|many
CSASSTAYEQYF
TGCAGTGCTAGCTCGACAGCCTACGAGCAGTACTTC
>TRBD1|TRBV27|TRBJ2-2|many
CASSPFPAEGAPGELFF
TGTGCCAGCAGTCCGTTCCCAGCCGAGGGGGCCCCCGGGGAGCTGTTTTTT
>NA|TRBV7-9|TRBJ2-3|many
CASSSTEGRIRTDTQYF
TGTGCCAGCAGCTCGACGGAAGGGCGGATCCGCACAGATACGCAGTATTTT
>NA|TRBV6-2/TRBV6-3|TRBJ1-5|many
CASSYPLSNQPQHF
TGTGCCAGCAGTTACCCGCTCTCCAATCAGCCCCAGCATTTT
>TRBD1|TRBV7-9|TRBJ1-3|many
CASSSRRTGLGNTIYF
TGTGCCAGCAGCTCGCGCCGGACAGGGTTGGGAAACACCATATATTTT
>NA|TRBV7-2|TRBJ1-4|many
CASRLVEGVGKLFF
TGTGCCAGCAGGCTGGTTGAGGGAGTAGGAAAACTGTTTTTT
>NA|TRBV30|TRBJ2-2|few
CAWSPPVGSISGELFF
TGTGCCTGGAGCCCCCCGGTAGGGAGTATCTCCGGGGAGCTGTTTTTT
>TRBD2|TRBV20-1|TRBJ2-7|many
CSASYRGLAVTYEQYF
TGCAGTGCTAGTTATCGAGGACTAGCCGTCACCTACGAGCAGTACTTC